Each of the 31 T cell receptor beta chains below was sequenced from the same sample in a study of blood T cell repertoires in COVID-19. The data were produced by immunoSEQ multiplex PCR, yet TCRdb's version contains in-frame clones alone and is incomplete. The sample includes about 250,000 clones, 87% of them seen just once. The sequencing input was PBMCs or T cells enriched from blood (not recorded which). The receptors shown here come from a woman aged 25-40 years with acute COVID-19.

This clone was found once. The V gene is TRBV19, the J gene TRBJ2-6, with a possible D match to TRBD1 (5 bases). The CDR3 has 17 amino acids. Germline V CDR1 and CDR2: LNHDA, SQIVND (reference sequence). Trimming left V 5 bases short and J 0 bases short, with 14 bases between. CDR3 loop: CASSSYRTLSGANVLTF. CDR3 coding DNA: TGTGCCAGTAGTTCCTACAGGACACTCTCTGGGGCCAACGTCCTGACTTTC.

This sequence joins TRBV13 and TRBJ2-5, with TRBD2 as a possible D gene (7 bases). CDR3 size: 16 residues. Germline values: CDR1 PRHDT, CDR2 FYEKMQ (reference sequence). V was trimmed by 4 bases and J by 10 bases, leaving 25 bases between them. The CDR3 DNA reads as TGTGCCAGCAGCTCCACCCAGGGGCGGGGGCCCTCGGGCCAGTACTTC. It specifies CASSSTQGRGPSGQYF.

The V gene is TRBV2, the J gene TRBJ2-2; no firm D call. Germline-derived CDR1 and CDR2 are SNHLY and FYNNEI. The germline V and J ends were trimmed by 7 bases and 2 bases, with 5 bases remaining between them. The CDR3 is made up of 12 amino acids. The CDR3 here is CASTPNTGELFF. CDR3 sequence (DNA): TGTGCCAGCACTCCCAACACCGGGGAGCTGTTTTTT.

The chain employs TRBV4-1 and TRBJ1-5; weak D call: TRBD1 (5 bases). Germline V gene sequence: CDR1 MGHRA, CDR2 YSYEKL. The V and J ends lost 4 bases and 3 bases respectively, with 13 bases between them. The CDR3 runs to 15 residues. CDR3 sequence reads: CASSLLSGINQPQHF. CDR3 in DNA: TGCGCCAGCAGCCTGCTTTCAGGGATCAATCAGCCCCAGCATTTT.

The chain joins TRBV3-1 (or the pseudogene TRBV3-2) to TRBJ2-7; tentative D call: TRBD2 (5 bases). V was cut by 1 base and J by 4 bases, with 8 bases left in between. The CDR3 length is 13 residues. The V gene's germline CDR1 is LGHDT and CDR2 YNNKEL (reference sequence). CDR3 in DNA: TGTGCCAGCAGCCAAGGGACTGTATACGAGCAGTACTTC. It is translated as CASSQGTVYEQYF.

V usage is TRBV19 and J usage is TRBJ2-7; no firm D call. V lost 5 bases and J lost 3, with 14 bases in between. The CDR3 covers 14 residues. Germline CDR1 LNHDA, CDR2 SQIVND (reference sequence). The CDR3 reads CASSAGKLFYEQYF. CDR3 DNA sequence: TGTGCCAGTAGTGCTGGTAAACTCTTCTACGAGCAGTACTTC.

The CDR3 sequence is CASSSEARSTDTQYF. As DNA, the CDR3 is TGCGCCAGCAGCTCGGAGGCCCGTAGCACAGATACGCAGTATTTT. The chain carries TRBV5-1 and TRBJ2-3; weak D call: TRBD2 (5 bases). The CDR3 contains 15 residues. Germline CDR1 reads SGHRS; CDR2 reads YFSETQ. The V end lost 3 bases, the J end lost 0 bases, and 11 bases lay between the germline ends. Complete variable domain (other parts from reference TRBV5-1 and TRBJ2-3): KAGVTQTPRYLIKTRGQQVTLSCSPISGHRSVSWYQQTPGQGLQFLFEYFSETQRNKGNFPGRFSGRQFSNSRSEMNVSTLELGDSALYLCASSSEARSTDTQYFGPGTRLTVL.

V and J are TRBV5-8 and TRBJ1-2; the D is unclear. The V gene lost 1 base and the J gene lost 2 bases, with 12 bases spanning the gap. Germline V gene sequence: CDR1 SGHTS, CDR2 YDEGEE. The CDR3 consists of 15 residues. The chain's CDR3 is CASSLTADWNYGYTF. DNA for the CDR3: TGTGCCAGCAGCTTGACAGCGGATTGGAACTATGGCTACACCTTC.

This clone was counted a few times. The genes are TRBV5-4 and TRBJ1-3; 7 bases align to TRBD1. The CDR3 covers 14 residues. CDR1 SGHNT and CDR2 YYREEE come from the germline V gene (reference sequence). Germline trimming cut 2 bases from V and 4 bases from J; bases unmatched to any gene: 3. The CDR3 here is CASSLRGQGNTIYF. DNA of the CDR3: TGTGCCAGCAGCTTAAGGGGGCAAGGAAACACCATATATTTT.

The J gene is TRBJ1-1, the V gene TRBV19; D is uncertain. This CDR3 spans 17 amino acids. Germline V CDR1 and CDR2: LNHDA, SQIVND (reference sequence). Trimming removed 6 bases at V and 1 base at J, with 21 bases between. The CDR3 DNA reads as TGTGCCAGTAGGACAAATTTATACTCGGTAGGGAACACTGAAGCTTTCTTT. This sequence encodes CASRTNLYSVGNTEAFF.

A few counts support this clone. This chain links TRBV20-1 with TRBJ2-3, with D possibly being TRBD1 (5 bases). CDR3 length equals 13 residues. Germline lookup yields CDR1 DFQATT and CDR2 SNEGSKA (reference sequence). Trimming pared 3 bases from V and 7 bases from J, leaving 14 bases between. DNA for the CDR3: TGCAGTGCTAGTTTAGGGGAAATAAATACGCAGTATTTT. This codes for CSASLGEINTQYF.

V is TRBV18 and J is TRBJ2-7, with a possible D match to TRBD2 (7 bases). The V end lost 1 base, the J end lost 0 bases, and 10 bases lay between the germline ends. Per the germline V gene, CDR1 is KGHSH and CDR2 is LQKENI. The CDR3 is made up of 15 amino acids. CDR3 loop: CASSPLGGASYEQYF. The CDR3 region has the DNA TGTGCCAGCTCACCACTGGGGGGGGCCTCCTACGAGCAGTACTTC.

As for this clone: The germline gene is not matched at one end of the junction; a read error may be the cause. This chain links TRBV19 with TRBJ1-1; 7 nucleotides agree with TRBD1. CDR1 and CDR2 from the germline V gene are LNHDA and SQIVND (reference sequence). This CDR3 is 13 amino acids long. The CDR3 spells CASSRGPYAEAFF. For the CDR3, the DNA is TGTGCCAGCAGTAGGGGGCCCTACGCTGAAGCTTTCTTT.

V is TRBV5-8 and J is TRBJ2-1; 8 bases align to TRBD2. The CDR3 is 16 amino acids. Germline V gives CDR1 SGHTS, CDR2 YDEGEE. With V trimmed by 4 bases and J by 6 bases, 12 bases remained unmatched. Here the CDR3 reads CASSRGTGGALNEQFF. Written as DNA, the CDR3 is TGTGCCAGCAGCCGGGGGACCGGGGGGGCCCTCAATGAGCAGTTCTTC. The entire variable domain, with the rest obtained from reference TRBV5-8 and TRBJ2-1, is as follows: EAGVTQSPTHLIKTRGQQATLRCSPISGHTSVYWYQQALGLGLQFLLWYDEGEERNRGNFPPRFSGRQFPNYSSELNVNALELEDSALYLCASSRGTGGALNEQFFGPGTRLTVL.

V usage is TRBV28 and J usage is TRBJ1-2; 7 bases match TRBD1. Germline V gene data show CDR1 as MDHEN and CDR2 as SYDVKM. V shed 4 bases and J 14 bases; nucleotides not matched to a gene: 7. This CDR3 is 11 amino acids long. The CDR3 DNA follows: TGTGCCAGCAGTTCCCGACAGGGAGGTACCTTC. The encoded protein is CASSSRQGGTF.

The genes are TRBV10-1 and TRBJ2-3, with 10 nucleotides matching TRBD1. Germline-derived CDR1 and CDR2 are WNHNN and SYGVQD (reference sequence). The V and J ends lost 0 bases and 3 bases, in that order; junction bases with no gene match: 6. This CDR3 has 17 residues. CDR3 protein: CASSESGGQGRTDTQYF. CDR3 coding DNA: TGCGCCAGCAGTGAGTCGGGGGGACAGGGGAGGACAGATACGCAGTATTTT.

The CDR3 sequence is CASSLGQGTILDTEAFF. CDR3 DNA sequence: TGTGCCAGTAGTCTGGGACAGGGGACAATATTGGACACTGAAGCTTTCTTT. The rearrangement uses TRBV19 and TRBJ1-1, with 10 positions matching TRBD1. V lost 5 bases to trimming and J lost 3 bases; unmatched junction nucleotides: 12. The germline V gene encodes CDR1 LNHDA and CDR2 SQIVND (reference sequence). This CDR3 is 17 amino acids long.

The table lists this clone with a few counts. The chain couples TRBV4-1 to TRBJ2-1; D is unclear. Trimming removed 0 bases from V and 0 bases from J, with 12 bases in between. Germline CDR1 and CDR2: MGHRA and YSYEKL. The CDR3 spans 17 residues. The CDR3 sequence is CASSQDGGLDSYNEQFF. The CDR3 DNA is TGCGCCAGCAGCCAAGATGGTGGCCTAGACTCCTACAATGAGCAGTTCTTC.

This clone was observed a single time. This rearrangement joins TRBV19 to TRBJ1-2; 8 bases fit TRBD1. Per the germline V gene, CDR1 is LNHDA and CDR2 is SQIVND (reference sequence). The CDR3 is made up of 15 amino acids. J lost 0 bases, V lost 4 bases, and 4 bases had no gene match. The CDR3 protein is CASSTTGQANYGYTF. CDR3 DNA: TGTGCCAGTAGTACAACGGGACAGGCTAACTATGGCTACACCTTC.

The V call is TRBV5-1, the J call TRBJ2-7; TRBD2 agrees at 9 bases. Germline V gene sequence: CDR1 SGHRS, CDR2 YFSETQ. The V segment lost 4 bases and the J segment 0 bases; nucleotides outside the gene matches: 5. This CDR3 region has 15 residues. As DNA, the CDR3 is TGCGCCAGCAGCCTAGCGGGGACTAGCTCCTACGAGCAGTACTTC. This translates into CASSLAGTSSYEQYF.

This clone was counted a single time. This chain links TRBV5-8 with TRBJ2-7, with D perhaps TRBD2 (7 bases). Trimming pared 0 bases from V and 3 bases from J, leaving 16 bases between. Germline V lookup: CDR1 SGHTS, CDR2 YDEGEE. This CDR3 comprises 16 residues. Here the CDR3 reads CASSLEGGGRIYEQYF. The CDR3 DNA reads TGTGCCAGCAGCTTGGAGGGCGGGGGCAGGATCTACGAGCAGTACTTC.

V usage is TRBV7-6 and J usage is TRBJ1-4, with no clear D. Germline CDR1 is SGHVS and CDR2 is FNYEAQ. Trimming cost V 1 base and J 3 bases, with 9 bases left between them. The CDR3 is 15 residues long. Here the CDR3 DNA reads TGTGCCAGCAGCTTAGACTCAGGATCTAATGAAAAACTGTTTTTT. Translated, it gives CASSLDSGSNEKLFF.

The chain combines TRBV27 with TRBJ1-6; no reliable D call. The CDR3 has 12 amino acids. With 3 bases removed from V and 13 bases from J, the gap between germline ends came to 10 bases. The germline V gene encodes CDR1 MNHEY and CDR2 SMNVEV (reference sequence). CDR3: CASSLDFGPLHF. In DNA form, the CDR3 reads TGTGCCAGCAGTTTGGACTTCGGCCCCCTCCACTTT.

The chain recombines TRBV27 with TRBJ2-7, with D possibly matching TRBD1 (6 bases). V was cut by 6 bases and J by 0 bases, with 12 bases left in between. The CDR3 contains 14 residues. Germline assignment: CDR1 MNHEY and CDR2 SMNVEV (reference sequence). For the CDR3, the DNA is TGTGCCAGCAGACTAAACAGGGACTCCTACGAGCAGTACTTC. It yields the protein CASRLNRDSYEQYF.

This clone came up once. The V call is TRBV19, the J call TRBJ2-3, with TRBD1 identical over 7 bases. Germline V lookup: CDR1 LNHDA, CDR2 SQIVND (reference sequence). The CDR3 loop spans 15 amino acids. With V trimmed by 3 bases and J by 5 bases, 8 bases remained unmatched. The CDR3 DNA reads as TGTGCCAGTAGTATGGGTGGACAGGACGGAGATACGCAGTATTTT. Its translation is CASSMGGQDGDTQYF. The whole variable domain, remainder taken from reference TRBV19 and TRBJ2-3, is DGGITQSPKYLFRKEGQNVTLSCEQNLNHDAMYWYRQDPGQGLRLIYYSQIVNDFQKGDIAEGYSVSREKKESFPLTVTSAQKNPTAFYLCASSMGGQDGDTQYFGPGTRLTVL.

This chain uses TRBV5-1 with TRBJ2-1; TRBD1 might be the D (6 bases). Germline V gene data show CDR1 as SGHRS and CDR2 as YFSETQ. Trimming stripped 4 bases from V and 4 bases from J, with 9 bases between. The CDR3 covers 13 residues. CDR3 sequence reads: CASSQGSYNEQFF. The CDR3 nucleotides read TGCGCCAGCAGCCAGGGGTCATACAATGAGCAGTTCTTC.

V gene TRBV25-1 combines with J gene TRBJ2-7, with 7 bases that match TRBD1. The CDR3 spans 14 residues. Germline loops: CDR1 MGHDK, CDR2 SYGVNS. V was clipped by 2 bases and J by 5 bases; unmatched bases: 6. CDR3 coding DNA: TGTGCCAGCAGTGAAGGAAGGGACAGCGACGAGCAGTACTTC. Its protein product is CASSEGRDSDEQYF.

The chain carries TRBV29-1 and TRBJ1-1, with D unresolved. CDR3 size: 12 residues. The V gene lost 2 bases and the J gene lost 1 base, with 5 bases spanning the gap. Looked up from germline, CDR1 is SQVTM and CDR2 is ANQGSEA. DNA of the CDR3: TGCAGCGTTGAACGGGGGAACACTGAAGCTTTCTTT. Amino acid sequence: CSVERGNTEAFF.

Points on this clone: One end of the junction fails to match germline, which may point to a read error. The same CDR3 is also encoded by other DNA sequences in this sample. The chain carries TRBV19 and TRBJ2-6, with a possible D match to TRBD1 (5 bases). This CDR3 has 16 residues. Germline V gene sequence: CDR1 LNHDA, CDR2 SQIVND (reference sequence). The CDR3 sequence is CASSIEAASGANVLTF. As DNA, the CDR3 is TGTGCCAGTAGTATCGAGGCGGCGTCTGGGGCCAATGTCCTGACTTTC.

The table lists this clone with a count of one. V is TRBV9 and J is TRBJ2-2; TRBD2 matches 12 bases. CDR1 and CDR2 (germline): SGDLS, YYNGEE. J gave up 4 bases and V 4 bases, and 8 bases lay outside the gene matches. The CDR3 is 17 residues long. The CDR3 region has the DNA TGTGCCAGCAGCATTGGACTAGCGGGGTTCTCCACCGGGGAGCTGTTTTTT. Residues: CASSIGLAGFSTGELFF.

This clone was detected once. CDR3 sequence: CASSSSRGTVSYTF. The CDR3 DNA reads as TGTGCCAGCAGCTCCAGTCGGGGGACGGTTTCGTACACCTTC. This chain joins TRBV7-9 and TRBJ1-2; D is perhaps TRBD1 (5 bases). Trimming took off 4 bases at V and 11 bases at J, with 20 bases between the two ends. The CDR3 has 14 amino acids. Germline V gives CDR1 SEHNR, CDR2 FQNEAQ (reference sequence).